These 18 T cell receptor beta chains originate from one sample sequenced in a study of cytomegalovirus exposure and HLA in healthy donors. Some clones are missing from TCRdb's copy, which holds only in-frame ones; the method was immunoSEQ multiplex PCR. The table has 200,000 to 300,000 clones, around 91% seen once. The sequenced sample was PBMCs. These receptors all come from a young woman in good health and CMV-seronegative.

The chain recombines TRBV5-8 with TRBJ2-7; the D call may be TRBD1 or TRBD2 (6 bases each). Germline CDR1 SGHTS, CDR2 YDEGEE. The CDR3 is made up of 16 amino acids. V was cut by 1 base and J by 1 base, with 15 bases left in between. Here the CDR3 reads CASSLWWGAESYEQYF. The CDR3 DNA follows: TGTGCCAGCAGCTTGTGGTGGGGGGCGGAATCCTACGAGCAGTACTTC.

The chain couples TRBV11-2 to TRBJ2-3; no clear D. V was cut by 1 base and J by 2 bases, with 1 base left in between. The germline V gene has CDR1 SGHAT and CDR2 FQNNGV. The CDR3 covers 12 residues. Here the CDR3 DNA reads TGTGCCAGCAGCTTAGCCACAGATACGCAGTATTTT. Amino acids: CASSLATDTQYF.

This chain uses TRBV6-5 with TRBJ2-3; TRBD2 agrees at 12 bases. Germline loops: CDR1 MNHEY, CDR2 SVGAGI. CDR3 length equals 15 residues. The V gene end was trimmed by 9 bases and the J gene end by 5 bases; junction bases not matched to a gene: 9. Here the CDR3 reads CASGLLAGGIDTQYF. CDR3 nucleotides: TGTGCCAGTGGATTACTAGCGGGAGGAATAGATACGCAGTATTTT.

J is TRBJ2-5 and V is TRBV5-1; 7 bases align to TRBD2. Trimming cost V 4 bases and J 2 bases; bases outside gene matches: 5. The CDR3 has 14 residues. CDR1 is SGHRS and CDR2 is YFSETQ in the germline V gene. For the CDR3, the DNA is TGCGCCAGCAGCACCGGACTAGATCAAGAGACCCAGTACTTC. It translates to CASSTGLDQETQYF.

The rearrangement joins TRBV7-2 to TRBJ1-4; D is perhaps TRBD1 (5 bases). The CDR3 spans 18 residues. Trimming pared 2 bases from V and 4 bases from J, leaving 20 bases between. In germline, CDR1 is SGHTA, CDR2 FQGNSA. CDR3 nucleotides: TGTGCCAGCAGCTTAAAGATGGAAGGGCAGGGTTATAATGAAAAACTGTTTTTT. Translated, it gives CASSLKMEGQGYNEKLFF.

The chain uses TRBV5-1 and TRBJ2-3; 10 bases are a match to TRBD2. The germline gives CDR1 SGHRS, CDR2 YFSETQ. The ends lost 0 bases at V and 2 bases at J; junction bases unmatched: 3. There are 16 residues in the CDR3. In nucleotides, the CDR3 is TGCGCCAGCAGCTTGGTCCTAGCGGGAGCCACAGATACGCAGTATTTT. It specifies CASSLVLAGATDTQYF.

The chain couples TRBV2 to TRBJ1-5, with D possibly matching TRBD1 (5 bases). V was shortened by 6 bases and J by 5 bases, with 8 bases between the two germline ends. This CDR3 is 12 amino acids long. Looked up from germline, CDR1 is SNHLY and CDR2 is FYNNEI. CDR3 in DNA: TGTGCCAGCAGCGGGACCGATCAGCCCCAGCATTTT. This sequence encodes CASSGTDQPQHF.

The rearrangement links TRBV7-9 to TRBJ1-3, with D possibly being TRBD1 (5 bases). The CDR3 contains 14 residues. The V gene lost 6 bases and the J gene lost 4 bases, with 13 bases spanning the gap. CDR1 SEHNR and CDR2 FQNEAQ come from the germline V gene (reference sequence). DNA of the CDR3: TGTGCCAGCAGTATACAGGAGGCAGGAAACACCATATATTTT. Its protein product is CASSIQEAGNTIYF.

This clone was picked up one time. V usage is TRBV27 and J usage is TRBJ2-2; D gene unclear. From germline, CDR1 is MNHEY and CDR2 SMNVEV (reference sequence). The CDR3 sequence is 14 residues long. V shed 6 bases and J shed 6 bases, with 14 bases lying between them. This CDR3 reads CASRGLFGAGELFF. CDR3 sequence (DNA): TGTGCCAGCAGAGGTTTGTTCGGTGCCGGGGAGCTGTTTTTT.

The chain combines TRBV7-2 with TRBJ2-5; 8 nucleotides match TRBD1. The V and J ends lost 1 base and 5 bases, in that order; junction bases with no gene match: 3. Germline V gene sequence: CDR1 SGHTA, CDR2 FQGNSA. CDR3 length: 14 amino acids. The CDR3 loop is CASSLETGGETQYF. CDR3 sequence (DNA): TGTGCCAGCAGCTTAGAAACAGGGGGGGAGACCCAGTACTTC.

V gene TRBV9 combines with J gene TRBJ2-7; perhaps TRBD2 as D (5 bases). Trimming stripped 0 bases from V and 4 bases from J, with 11 bases between. This CDR3 spans 14 amino acids. Germline V lookup: CDR1 SGDLS, CDR2 YYNGEE. The CDR3 bases are TGTGCCAGCAGCGTAGCGAGGGATCCGTACGAGCAGTACTTC. Protein sequence: CASSVARDPYEQYF.

The chain employs TRBV28 and TRBJ2-3, with D possibly being TRBD1 or TRBD2 (6 bases each). This CDR3 has 17 amino acids. The V and J ends lost 5 bases and 3 bases respectively, with 21 bases between them. Germline CDR1 MDHEN, CDR2 SYDVKM. The chain's CDR3 is CASSPSGGGVYTDTQYF. CDR3 coding DNA: TGTGCCAGCAGTCCCTCTGGGGGCGGGGTGTATACAGATACGCAGTATTTT.

A note on this clone: This CDR3 is also generated by other DNA sequences in the sample. This chain uses TRBV27 with TRBJ2-2; D not resolved. V lost 3 bases and J lost 2, with 7 bases in between. The CDR3 loop spans 14 amino acids. Germline V CDR1 and CDR2: MNHEY, SMNVEV (reference sequence). CDR3 DNA sequence: TGTGCCAGCAGTTTGGGCCTAAACACCGGGGAGCTGTTTTTT. Its protein product is CASSLGLNTGELFF.

The chain has TRBV9 and TRBJ1-2; 7 bases agree with TRBD1. There are 14 residues in the CDR3. Germline V CDR1 and CDR2: SGDLS, YYNGEE. V was clipped by 3 bases and J by 8 bases; unmatched bases: 10. CDR3 DNA sequence: TGTGCCAGCAGCGCGGGGACAGCCGCCTTAGGCTACACCTTC. Amino acids: CASSAGTAALGYTF.

The chain is built from TRBV5-1 and TRBJ2-7; 8 nucleotides line up with TRBD1. This CDR3 has 12 amino acids. The germline V gene has CDR1 SGHRS and CDR2 YFSETQ. V dropped 4 bases and J dropped 5; count of bases not matched to a gene: 2. Here the CDR3 DNA reads TGCGCCAGCAGCGGACAGGGTAACGAGCAGTACTTC. Protein product: CASSGQGNEQYF.

V usage is TRBV4-1 and J usage is TRBJ2-7; 7 positions match TRBD2. The CDR3 runs to 15 residues. V trimming: 4 bases; J trimming: 0 bases; junction bases outside the gene matches: 6. Germline values: CDR1 MGHRA, CDR2 YSYEKL. CDR3 bases: TGCGCCAGCAGCCCCCGGGACTACAACTCCTACGAGCAGTACTTC. It is translated as CASSPRDYNSYEQYF.

J is TRBJ2-7 and V is TRBV4-3; 9 bases are shared with TRBD1. In germline, CDR1 is LGHNA, CDR2 YSLEER. Trimming removed 0 bases from V and 2 bases from J; junction bases left unmatched: 5. This CDR3 contains 16 residues. CDR3 DNA: TGCGCCAGCAGCCAAGAACCGGGACAGGGTCCCTACGAGCAGTACTTC. The encoded protein is CASSQEPGQGPYEQYF.

V is TRBV4-2 and J is TRBJ2-7; D gene uncertain. Trimming shortened V by 4 bases and J by 2 bases, and 12 bases separated the two germline ends. This CDR3 spans 14 amino acids. In germline, CDR1 is LGHNA, CDR2 YNFKEQ. The CDR3 loop is CASSRDLGTYEQYF. The CDR3 DNA sequence: TGTGCCAGCAGCCGAGACTTGGGAACCTACGAGCAGTACTTC.